This T cell receptor (beta chain) is drawn from a study of tumor-infiltrating lymphocytes in primary liver carcinoma. General observations from the study: Tumors had a significantly higher top-250-clone fraction than blood (p = 0.039).

Remarks on this clonotype: Its matching antigen is unknown. One junction end disagrees with the germline gene, perhaps due to a read error.

Between roughly 20 and 30 mg of unsorted bulk tissue served as the source from which RNA and DNA were co-extracted. Germline lookup yields CDR1 KGHSH and CDR2 LQKENI. The CDR3 extends over 13 amino acids. Total RNA (roughly 550 ng) served as template for TCR beta cDNA synthesis primed by a constant-region primer. Slightly modified ARM-PCR served as the procedure for the TCR beta libraries. These libraries came from three rounds of nested multiplex PCR. PCR rounds one and two used TRBV1-TRBV30 forward primers with a C-beta reverse primer for 9 to 10 cycles each. TCRdb fed the multiplex PCR reads into MiXCR, producing one record per CDR3 protein. This sample carries almost 45,000 distinct CDR3 sequences, 75% of them seen once, and the ten largest clones take around 40%.

The sample taken for sequencing was tumor-adjacent normal liver tissue. This rearrangement joins TRBV18 to TRBJ2-7, with D possibly TRBD2 on 5 matching bases. The receptor was derived from a woman in her 30s with primary liver carcinoma and hepatitis B virus infection. CDR3 coding DNA: TGTGCCAGCTCACCTTCCACTAGAGGCGAGCAGTGCTTC. Protein product: CASSPSTRGEQCF.